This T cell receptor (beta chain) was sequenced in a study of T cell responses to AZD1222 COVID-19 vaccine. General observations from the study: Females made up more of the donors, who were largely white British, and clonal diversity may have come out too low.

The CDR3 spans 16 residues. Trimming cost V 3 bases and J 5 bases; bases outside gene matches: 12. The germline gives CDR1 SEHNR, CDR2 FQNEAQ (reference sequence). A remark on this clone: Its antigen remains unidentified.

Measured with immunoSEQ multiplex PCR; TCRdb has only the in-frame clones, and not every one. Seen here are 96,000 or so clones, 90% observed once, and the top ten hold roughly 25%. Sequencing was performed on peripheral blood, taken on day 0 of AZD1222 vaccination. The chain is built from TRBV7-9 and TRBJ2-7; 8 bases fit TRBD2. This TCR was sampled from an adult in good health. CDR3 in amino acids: CASSLTRGGRLDEQYF. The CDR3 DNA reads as TGTGCCAGCAGCTTGACCCGGGGGGGGCGGCTTGACGAGCAGTACTTC.